One T cell receptor delta chain is described in this entry. The antigen remains undetermined. The sorted cells were CD3+ Vdelta1+ Vdelta2- thymocytes from alphabeta-depleted thymus. Purity of the sorted Vdelta1+ thymocytes ranged from about 98% to 99.6%. This sample is part of a study of Vδ1+ human thymocytes. Study-wide points: Unlike peripheral blood Vdelta1+ controls, thymic delta-chain sequences included about 20% Vdelta2 and few Vdelta3. Bulk repertoire data may be misinterpreted because of unexpected Vdelta2 sequences. In the thymus, TRG and TRD repertoires looked highly polyclonal with Gaussian CDR3 lengths.

RNA was extracted from the cells and then reverse transcribed. The CDR3 regions were amplified by multiplex PCR from V-gene primers to a constant-region primer. TCRdb re-called the multiplex PCR reads through CATT. The table lists tens of thousands of delta-chain clones, 25% to 30% of them singletons. The CDR3 has 15 residues. Germline CDR1 TSWWSYY, CDR2 QGS. J lost 10 bases, V lost 7 bases, and 16 bases had no gene match. The rearrangement joins TRDV1 to TRDJ1, with TRDD3 identical over 9 bases. The source material was Vdelta1+ gamma-delta thymocytes from the thymus. The subset denotes: FACS-sorted CD3+ TCRalphabeta- TCRVdelta1+ TCRVdelta2- thymocytes. The source of this sequence is a boy in the first two years of life who had congenital heart surgery. CDR3 sequence: CALVTLVRGDTRLIF. The CDR3, as DNA: TGTGCTCTTGTGACCCTCGTCCGCGGGGATACGAGACTCATCTTT.